These T cell receptor beta chains were read from a single sample in a study of CD8 T cells in ankylosing spondylitis. TCRdb re-called the 5' RACE reads through MiXCR, storing one row per CDR3 protein. The sample records some 140,000 distinct CDR3 sequences, 5.5% to 7.5% being singletons. The sequenced sample consisted of blood, either unsorted or a sorted T cell fraction (not recorded which). These receptors originate from a female donor with ankylosing spondylitis or in good health (not recorded which). Each CDR3 is given with its conserved first and last residue. The D gene is left open where the match is weak. Clone size is shown for a subset of rows, as once, few, many or a class of expanded clone.

V gene: TRBV7-9; J gene: TRBJ1-2; CDR3 length: 13; clone size: many; D gene: -; CDR3 DNA: TGTGCCAGCAGCTTCGACGGTAGCTATGGCTACACCTTC; CDR3 protein: CASSFDGSYGYTF
V gene: TRBV7-3; J gene: TRBJ2-1; CDR3 length: 13; clone size: few; D gene: -; CDR3 DNA: TGTGCCAGCAGCCCCGTTCCTCACAATGAGCAGTTCTTC; CDR3 protein: CASSPVPHNEQFF
V gene: TRBV20-1; J gene: TRBJ1-1; CDR3 length: 12; clone size: many; D gene: -; CDR3 DNA: TGCAGTGCATTACCGGGTCTCACTGAAGCTTTCTTT; CDR3 protein: CSALPGLTEAFF
V gene: TRBV24-1; J gene: TRBJ2-3; CDR3 length: 15; clone size: many; D gene: -; CDR3 DNA: TGTGCCACCAGTGAAAACGGTCCGCGCACAGATACGCAGTATTTT; CDR3 protein: CATSENGPRTDTQYF
V gene: TRBV12-3/TRBV12-4; J gene: TRBJ1-1; CDR3 length: 14; clone size: few; D gene: -; CDR3 DNA: TGTGCCAGCAGTTTAGGGGCCAGGGCCACTGAAGCTTTCTTT; CDR3 protein: CASSLGARATEAFF
V gene: TRBV6-1; J gene: TRBJ1-4; CDR3 length: 14; clone size: many; D gene: TRBD1; CDR3 DNA: TGTGCCAGCAGGATGACAGGGGGTAATGAAAAACTGTTTTTT; CDR3 protein: CASRMTGGNEKLFF
V gene: TRBV11-3; J gene: TRBJ2-2; CDR3 length: 14; clone size: -; D gene: -; CDR3 DNA: TGTGCCAGCAGCCCCCATGGGGCAACCGGGGAGCTGTTTTTT; CDR3 protein: CASSPHGATGELFF
V gene: TRBV7-2; J gene: TRBJ2-2; CDR3 length: 15; clone size: many; D gene: TRBD1; CDR3 DNA: TGTGCCAGCAACCGACAGGGGTCGAACACCGGGGAGCTGTTTTTT; CDR3 protein: CASNRQGSNTGELFF
V gene: TRBV6-1; J gene: TRBJ1-5; CDR3 length: 15; clone size: many; D gene: TRBD1; CDR3 DNA: TGTGCCAGCAGACGCGGGACAGCTTTCAATCAGCCCCAGCATTTT; CDR3 protein: CASRRGTAFNQPQHF
V gene: TRBV7-9; J gene: TRBJ1-2; CDR3 length: 15; clone size: many; D gene: -; CDR3 DNA: TGTGCCAGCAGCTTAGCGTTCGACAGGAACTATGGCTACACCTTC; CDR3 protein: CASSLAFDRNYGYTF
V gene: TRBV6-2/TRBV6-3; J gene: TRBJ2-7; CDR3 length: 16; clone size: many; D gene: -; CDR3 DNA: TGTGCCAGCATCCAAAGGATTCCGGCGTTGACCTACGAGCAGTACTTC; CDR3 protein: CASIQRIPALTYEQYF
V gene: TRBV5-6; J gene: TRBJ1-4; CDR3 length: 16; clone size: many; D gene: TRBD1; CDR3 DNA: TGTGCCAGCAGCTCGACAGGGGGGCGGACTAATGAAAAACTGTTTTTT; CDR3 protein: CASSSTGGRTNEKLFF
V gene: TRBV20-1; J gene: TRBJ1-5; CDR3 length: 16; clone size: many; D gene: -; CDR3 DNA: TGCAGTGCTAGAAGGTTCGGTGACGTAAGCAATCAGCCCCAGCATTTT; CDR3 protein: CSARRFGDVSNQPQHF
V gene: TRBV20-1; J gene: TRBJ1-1; CDR3 length: 14; clone size: many; D gene: TRBD1; CDR3 DNA: TGCAGTGCTAGAGAGCTCGACAGGGCTCTAGGAGCTTTCTTT; CDR3 protein: CSARELDRALGAFF
V gene: TRBV10-3; J gene: TRBJ1-5; CDR3 length: 12; clone size: many; D gene: -; CDR3 DNA: TGTGCCATCAGTGAGTCCCTCAATCCCCAGCATTTT; CDR3 protein: CAISESLNPQHF
V gene: TRBV5-1; J gene: TRBJ2-7; CDR3 length: 14; clone size: many; D gene: -; CDR3 DNA: TGCGCCAGCAGCTTGGTCGGGACGGGGGACGAGCAGTACTTC; CDR3 protein: CASSLVGTGDEQYF
V gene: TRBV5-4; J gene: TRBJ2-3; CDR3 length: 15; clone size: many; D gene: TRBD1; CDR3 DNA: TGTGCCAGCAGCTCCCCCCCAGGGGGAAGGGATACGCAGTATTTT; CDR3 protein: CASSSPPGGRDTQYF
V gene: TRBV5-1; J gene: TRBJ1-1; CDR3 length: 15; clone size: many; D gene: TRBD1; CDR3 DNA: TGCGCCAGCAGCTTGGGGGCGACAGGGGACACTGAAGCTTTCTTT; CDR3 protein: CASSLGATGDTEAFF
V gene: TRBV5-1; J gene: TRBJ1-6; CDR3 length: 17; clone size: many; D gene: -; CDR3 DNA: TGCGCCAGCAGCCGGACCCCCCAGAGCTCCTATAATTCACCCCTCCACTTT; CDR3 protein: CASSRTPQSSYNSPLHF
V gene: TRBV6-5; J gene: TRBJ1-5; CDR3 length: 16; clone size: many; D gene: TRBD1; CDR3 DNA: TGTGCCAGCAGTTACACCGGGACAGGGGGCTCTCAGCCCCAGCATTTT; CDR3 protein: CASSYTGTGGSQPQHF
V gene: TRBV6-1; J gene: TRBJ1-1; CDR3 length: 11; clone size: many; D gene: -; CDR3 DNA: TGTGCCAGTATGAGGAACACTGAAGCTTTCTTT; CDR3 protein: CASMRNTEAFF
V gene: TRBV11-2; J gene: TRBJ1-1; CDR3 length: 18; clone size: few; D gene: TRBD1; CDR3 DNA: TGTGCCAGCAGCTTAGGCCCCGGGACAGGGGGCCGGGCGAGTGAAGCTTTCTTT; CDR3 protein: CASSLGPGTGGRASEAFF
V gene: TRBV12-3/TRBV12-4; J gene: TRBJ2-2; CDR3 length: 16; clone size: many; D gene: -; CDR3 DNA: TGTGCCAGCAGTTGGGTCAGCAGGCTTAACACCGGGGAGCTGTTTTTT; CDR3 protein: CASSWVSRLNTGELFF
V gene: TRBV5-1; J gene: TRBJ2-7; CDR3 length: 15; clone size: many; D gene: TRBD1; CDR3 DNA: TGCGCCAGCAGCTTGGGGGACAGGGGTACCTACGAGCAGTACTTC; CDR3 protein: CASSLGDRGTYEQYF
V gene: TRBV18; J gene: TRBJ1-1; CDR3 length: 16; clone size: -; D gene: -; CDR3 DNA: TGTGCCAGCTCACCTCCCCTCGGGGGGGCGGGCGCTGAAGCTTTCTTT; CDR3 protein: CASSPPLGGAGAEAFF
V gene: TRBV7-9; J gene: TRBJ2-2; CDR3 length: 14; clone size: few; D gene: -; CDR3 DNA: TGTGCCAGCAGCCTTCACGGGGGCACCGGGGAGCTGTTTTTT; CDR3 protein: CASSLHGGTGELFF
V gene: TRBV10-3; J gene: TRBJ2-6; CDR3 length: 15; clone size: many; D gene: -; CDR3 DNA: TGTGCCATCAGCCATACTCTCTCTGGGGCCAACGTCCTGACTTTC; CDR3 protein: CAISHTLSGANVLTF
V gene: TRBV29-1; J gene: TRBJ2-3; CDR3 length: 12; clone size: many; D gene: -; CDR3 DNA: TGCAGCGTTTTAACAGGGAGAGATACGCAGTATTTT; CDR3 protein: CSVLTGRDTQYF
V gene: TRBV19; J gene: TRBJ1-1; CDR3 length: 13; clone size: many; D gene: -; CDR3 DNA: TGTGCCAGTAGAGAGGGGGGGGCTACTGAAGCTTTCTTT; CDR3 protein: CASREGGATEAFF
V gene: TRBV12-3/TRBV12-4; J gene: TRBJ1-2; CDR3 length: 14; clone size: many; D gene: -; CDR3 DNA: TGTGCCAGCAGTAAGATGACAGGCCCCTATGGCTACACCTTC; CDR3 protein: CASSKMTGPYGYTF
V gene: TRBV28; J gene: TRBJ1-3; CDR3 length: 13; clone size: many; D gene: -; CDR3 DNA: TGTGCCAGCAGAATGACAGGCGGAAACACCATATATTTT; CDR3 protein: CASRMTGGNTIYF